This T cell receptor beta chain derives from a study of T cell responses to AZD1222 COVID-19 vaccine. Study details: Researchers grouped second doses given at about 4 or about 12 weeks into one pool. Study results and caveats: White British ancestry dominated among donors, who included more females, and clonal diversity was possibly underestimated. Sampling captured repertoires only after the peak T cell response. Recipients of AZD1222 seropositive at baseline numbered only five or six.

As for this clone: Its antigen is undetermined.

Measured with immunoSEQ multiplex PCR; TCRdb has only the in-frame clones, and not every one. Of about 130,000 clones detected, 65% to 90% appear once; the ten largest clones hold approximately 20%. The germline V gene encodes CDR1 SGHAT and CDR2 FQNNGV. The CDR3 loop spans 12 amino acids. V lost 4 bases, J lost 5 bases, and 8 bases lay in between. V usage is TRBV11-2 and J usage is TRBJ2-5; no clear D gene. This sequence originates from an adult in good health. Sequenced material: peripheral blood, taken on day 0 of AZD1222 vaccination. DNA for the CDR3: TGTGCCAGCAGCTCCGCTAGGGAGACCCAGTACTTC. Translated, it gives CASSSARETQYF.